This entry lists 6 T cell receptor beta chains sequenced from one sample in a study of blood T cells in healthy people across ages. Then a second PCR, running about 7 to 11 cycles, was carried out with a sample-barcoded 5' primer and a J-beta primer mix. TCRdb re-derived calls from the 5' RACE reads in MiXCR, one entry per CDR3 protein. The sample gives roughly 500,000 distinct CDR3 sequences, 20% to 30% of which show up once; approximately 10% is in the top ten. These data also formed part of another study, on T cells of mothers and their children.

The sequenced sample was blood. The receptor set was obtained from a boy younger than 18 in good health.

The rearrangement links TRBV4-3 to TRBJ1-2; tentative D call: TRBD1 (6 bases). From germline, CDR1 is LGHNA and CDR2 YSLEER. V lost 0 bases, J lost 8 bases, and 16 bases lay in between. CDR3 length: 15 amino acids. The CDR3 here is CASSQDRGAGWGYTF. CDR3 coding DNA: TGCGCCAGCAGCCAAGATCGGGGGGCAGGGTGGGGCTACACCTTC.

This chain joins TRBV24-1 and TRBJ2-2, with D possibly matching TRBD2 (6 bases). The germline gives CDR1 KGHDR, CDR2 SFDVKD. This CDR3 has 15 amino acids. V was cut by 4 bases and J by 1 base, with 9 bases left in between. This CDR3 is CATSEGGRNTGELFF. CDR3 sequence (DNA): TGTGCCACCAGTGAAGGAGGGAGGAACACCGGGGAGCTGTTTTTT.

The sample holds a few counts of this clonotype. The chain has TRBV5-6 and TRBJ2-1, with D unresolved. V was trimmed by 3 bases and J by 0 bases, leaving 10 bases between them. This CDR3 is 15 amino acids long. Germline V gives CDR1 SGHDT, CDR2 YYEEEE. CDR3 DNA sequence: TGTGCCAGCAGCTCCGCTCCCACCTCCTACAATGAGCAGTTCTTC. Translation: CASSSAPTSYNEQFF.

This clonotype was detected only a few times. The rearrangement links TRBV7-9 to TRBJ2-5; 11 bases are a match to TRBD2. The end of the DNA fits TRBJ2-7 better, so the J call may be wrong. The CDR3 is 15 amino acids. In germline, CDR1 is SEHNR, CDR2 FQNEAQ (reference sequence). The CDR3 spells CASRSGTSGLYEQYF. CDR3 sequence (DNA): TGTGCCAGCAGGTCCGGGACTAGCGGACTATACGAGCAGTACTTC.

V and J are TRBV28 and TRBJ2-1, with 13 positions matching TRBD2. Trimming took 3 bases from V and 4 from J; bases not matched to a gene: 3. Germline values: CDR1 MDHEN, CDR2 SYDVKM. This CDR3 has 16 residues. DNA for the CDR3: TGTGCCAGCAGTTTTCCACTAGCGGGGGGGTACAATGAGCAGTTCTTC. Protein sequence: CASSFPLAGGYNEQFF.

The gene calls are TRBV9 and TRBJ2-2, with 9 bases aligning to TRBD2. Trimming cost V 1 base and J 5 bases; bases outside gene matches: 6. This CDR3 contains 16 residues. From germline, CDR1 is SGDLS and CDR2 YYNGEE. CDR3 coding DNA: TGTGCCAGCAGCGTACAAGCGGGGGGTGATACCGGGGAGCTGTTTTTT. Translated, it gives CASSVQAGGDTGELFF.